This T cell receptor (beta chain) came from a study of blood T cell repertoires in COVID-19. Looking at the study overall: There were acute and convalescent COVID-19 samples, and they came from the United States, Italy and Spain. T cells, B-cell-depleted T cells, or PBMCs supplied cDNA or gDNA.

In the authors' methods: For nucleated cells, counts were estimated from reference gene primer amplification. The method was immunoSEQ multiplex PCR; TCRdb's version includes in-frame clones alone and lacks a portion of them. V and J calls and clone size are copied from that table; D and trimming were computed from the DNA. The sample contains under 300,000 clones, about 88% of which appear only once. Germline trimming cut 4 bases from V and 4 bases from J; bases unmatched to any gene: 5. Germline V lookup: CDR1 LNHDA, CDR2 SQIVND (reference sequence). The CDR3 is 15 amino acids. The sequence was obtained from a woman aged 45-60 years who had recovered from COVID-19. Sequencing was carried out using PBMCs or T cells enriched from blood (not recorded which). This rearrangement joins TRBV19 to TRBJ2-7; 12 nucleotides agree with TRBD2. Here the CDR3 reads CASSTWTSGKYEQYF. The CDR3 DNA sequence: TGTGCCAGTAGTACATGGACTAGCGGGAAGTACGAGCAGTACTTC.